Here is one TCR beta chain with its context. This sample is drawn from a study of technical replicates of blood from a handful of donors. Per germline, CDR1 SEHNR and CDR2 FQNEAQ (reference sequence). The CDR3 extends over 12 amino acids. V lost 5 bases and J 12 bases, leaving 14 bases between the germline ends. Generated by immunoSEQ multiplex PCR, the TCRdb table keeps only in-frame clones and is missing some. The profile covers approximately 14,000 clones, with over 70% appearing a single time and 12% taken by the ten largest. The clonotype was recovered from a human donor in good health. The V and J genes are TRBV7-9 and TRBJ2-1, with D tentatively TRBD1 (6 bases). Sequences were obtained from PBMCs. The CDR3 sequence: CASSLRDIRQFF. The DNA of the CDR3 is TGTGCCAGCAGCCTCCGGGACATTAGGCAGTTCTTC.